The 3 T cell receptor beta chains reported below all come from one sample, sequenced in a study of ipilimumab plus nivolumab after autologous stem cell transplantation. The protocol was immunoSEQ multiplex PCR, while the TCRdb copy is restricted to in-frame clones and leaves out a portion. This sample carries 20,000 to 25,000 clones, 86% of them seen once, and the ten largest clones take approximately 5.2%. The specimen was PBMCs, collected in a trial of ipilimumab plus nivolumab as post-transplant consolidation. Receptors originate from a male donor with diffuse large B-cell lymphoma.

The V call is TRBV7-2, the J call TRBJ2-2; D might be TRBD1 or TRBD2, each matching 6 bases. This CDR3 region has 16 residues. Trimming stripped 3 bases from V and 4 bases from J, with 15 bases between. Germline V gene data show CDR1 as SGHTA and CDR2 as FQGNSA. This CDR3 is CASSFLFGGGTGELFF. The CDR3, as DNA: TGTGCCAGCAGCTTTCTTTTTGGAGGGGGCACCGGGGAGCTGTTTTTT.

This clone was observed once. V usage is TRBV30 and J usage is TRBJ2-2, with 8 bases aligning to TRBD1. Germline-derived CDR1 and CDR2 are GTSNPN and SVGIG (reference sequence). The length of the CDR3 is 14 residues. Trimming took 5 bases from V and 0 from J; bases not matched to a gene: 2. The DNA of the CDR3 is TGTGCCTGGGACAGGGGTCCGAACACCGGGGAGCTGTTTTTT. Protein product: CAWDRGPNTGELFF. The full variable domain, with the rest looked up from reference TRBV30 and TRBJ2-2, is SQTIHQWPATLVQPVGSPLSLECTVEGTSNPNLYWYRQAAGRGLQLLFYSVGIGQISSEVPQNLSASRPQDRQFILSSKKLLLSDSGFYLCAWDRGPNTGELFFGEGSRLTVL.

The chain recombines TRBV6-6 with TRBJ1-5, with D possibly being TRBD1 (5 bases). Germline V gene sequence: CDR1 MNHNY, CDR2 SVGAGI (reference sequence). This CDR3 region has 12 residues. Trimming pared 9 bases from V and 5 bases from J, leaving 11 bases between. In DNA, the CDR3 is TGTGCCAGTGGGGGGTCGGATCAGCCCCAGCATTTT. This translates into CASGGSDQPQHF.